One T cell receptor beta chain is described in this entry. Germline CDR1 is MNHNS and CDR2 is SASEGT. The CDR3 runs to 14 residues. V was cut by 7 bases and J by 4 bases, with 17 bases left in between. Among the donors, all were Caucasian adults who lived in Nashville, Tennessee. The data were taken from a study of shared clonotypes between healthy human individuals. This table comes from immunoSEQ multiplex PCR, and its TCRdb copy is limited to in-frame clones, with some not included. The table includes 490,000 or so clones, approximately 79% detected once. The rearrangement joins TRBV6-1 to TRBJ2-7; D is perhaps TRBD1 (6 bases). Sequencing was done on a sample of PBMCs. The TCR was taken from a woman aged 35 to 49 in good health. Some clones in this sample may be carry-over from other donors' samples. Written as DNA, the CDR3 is TGTGCCAGCATTACGACAGGTGGAGCGTACGAGCAGTACTTC. Encoded protein: CASITTGGAYEQYF.